This is a list of T cell receptor beta chains from one sample in a study of siplizumab effects on memory and regulatory T cells. Produced via immunoSEQ multiplex PCR; TCRdb's table is partial and in-frame only. The table shows about 50,000 clones, with nearly 95% occurring only once. Source material: CD8+ T cells sorted from blood. The origin of the receptors is a human donor in good health. Both conserved end residues are part of each CDR3. The D gene is left open where the match is weak. Size values are once, few and many counts, or a class for expanded clones, and some rows have none.

v_gene	d_gene	j_gene	abundance	CDR3nt	CDR3aa
TRBV5-6	.	TRBJ1-2	.	TGTGCCAGCAGCCGACACGTCCGTATGGATGGCTACACCTTC	CASSRHVRMDGYTF
TRBV2	.	TRBJ1-2	.	TGTGCCAGCAGTGTTCCCTCAGAGGGATCTTGGGGTGGCTACACCTTC	CASSVPSEGSWGGYTF
TRBV4-2	.	TRBJ2-1	.	TGTGCCAGCAGCCAAGCCTCGGGTAGCGCACCTATTAGTGAGCAGTTCTTC	CASSQASGSAPISEQFF
TRBV29-1	.	TRBJ2-7	.	TGCAGCGTCCGTTTAGCCGGCTACGAGCAGTACTTC	CSVRLAGYEQYF
TRBV9	TRBD1	TRBJ1-1	.	TGTGCCAGCAGCTCAAGCAGGGGGAGGAGGACTGAAGCTTTCTTT	CASSSSRGRRTEAFF
TRBV11-2	.	TRBJ2-7	.	TGTGCCAGCAGCTTAGATGTCGGCACCTACGAGCAGTACTTC	CASSLDVGTYEQYF
TRBV28	TRBD1	TRBJ1-1	.	TGTGCCAGCAGTCGAGGGGGCCCAAACACTGAAGCTTTCTTT	CASSRGGPNTEAFF
TRBV4-1	.	TRBJ1-5	once	TGCGCCAGCAGCCAAGACGTGAATCCAAATCAGCCCCAGCATTTT	CASSQDVNPNQPQHF
TRBV2	.	TRBJ2-1	.	TGTGCCAGCTTAAATGCGGGACAGACCCACAATGAGCAGTTCTTC	CASLNAGQTHNEQFF
TRBV10-1	.	TRBJ2-1	.	TGCGCCAGCAGCCGAGCACCTACAGAATACAATGAGCAGTTCTTC	CASSRAPTEYNEQFF
TRBV14	.	TRBJ2-1	.	TGTGCCAGCAGCCATACCATCGTGGGGCTAGTGCGGTTCTTC	CASSHTIVGLVRFF
TRBV5-4	TRBD1	TRBJ1-2	.	TGTGCCAGCAGCCGACAGGGGGACTCCCATAACTATGGCTACACCTTC	CASSRQGDSHNYGYTF
TRBV5-1	.	TRBJ2-5	.	TGCGCCAGCAGCTTGGAGTTCAGGGGTTCGCGGGAGACCCAGTACTTC	CASSLEFRGSRETQYF
TRBV7-9	.	TRBJ2-2	.	TGTGCCAGCAGCCACTACAACAGCACCGGGGAGCTGTTTTTT	CASSHYNSTGELFF
TRBV29-1	TRBD1	TRBJ1-1	.	TGCAGCCCTGGGACAGCCACTGAAGCTTTCTTT	CSPGTATEAFF
TRBV9	.	TRBJ2-7	.	TGTGCCAGCAGCGTAGCGAAGTCAAGCGAAGGCTACGAGCAGTACTTC	CASSVAKSSEGYEQYF
TRBV29-1	TRBD1	TRBJ2-7	.	TGCAGCGTTGAAGGGACAGGGGACTACGAGCAGTACTTC	CSVEGTGDYEQYF
TRBV28	.	TRBJ1-5	.	TGTGCCAGCAGTGGACGAATTGGCATCCAGCCCCAGCATTTT	CASSGRIGIQPQHF
TRBV19	.	TRBJ2-1	.	TGTGCCAGTTCCTCCAAGAGCTCCTACAATGAGCAGTTCTTC	CASSSKSSYNEQFF
TRBV6-5	.	TRBJ1-1	.	TGTGCCAGCAGTTACGGGCAGGGTCCAGCTTTCTTT	CASSYGQGPAFF
TRBV7-6	.	TRBJ2-7	.	TGTGCCAGCAGCTCGACAGGCCGCACCTACGAGCAGTACTTC	CASSSTGRTYEQYF
TRBV2	.	TRBJ2-1	.	TGTGCCAGCAGCATATGGCGACAGGACTACAATGAGCAGTTCTTC	CASSIWRQDYNEQFF
TRBV11-2	.	TRBJ1-1	once	TGTGCCAGCAGCTTAGTTCTCAGGAACACTGAAGCTTTCTTT	CASSLVLRNTEAFF
TRBV6-5	.	TRBJ2-7	.	TGTGCCAGCAGCCCAGGGTTTTCCTACGAGCAGTACTTC	CASSPGFSYEQYF
TRBV27	TRBD1	TRBJ2-2	.	TGTGCCAGCAGTTCTCAGGGACAGGGGGCCACCGGGGAGCTGTTTTTT	CASSSQGQGATGELFF
TRBV4-1	TRBD2	TRBJ2-1	.	TGCGCCAGCAGCCAGGAGGCGGGAGCGAGCTCCTACAATGAGCAGTTCTTC	CASSQEAGASSYNEQFF
TRBV7-9	TRBD1	TRBJ1-1	.	TGTGCCAGCAGCCAAGACAGGGACCTAGCTGAAGCTTTCTTT	CASSQDRDLAEAFF
TRBV18	.	TRBJ2-7	.	TGTGCCAGCTCACCTGGGGCGGGCTACGAGCAGTACTTC	CASSPGAGYEQYF
TRBV29-1	.	TRBJ2-7	.	TGCAGCGTGGGTACTTCGGGGGTCTACGAGCAGTACTTC	CSVGTSGVYEQYF
TRBV28	.	TRBJ1-1	.	TGTGCCAGCAGGGGTAGTAGGAACACTGAAGCTTTCTTT	CASRGSRNTEAFF
TRBV4-1	TRBD2	TRBJ2-1	.	TGCGCCAGCAGCCCACTAGCGGGAGACTACAATGAGCAGTTCTTC	CASSPLAGDYNEQFF
TRBV6-7	.	TRBJ2-7	once	TGTGCCAGCAGTTACTCGGCCGGGGGCTACTACGAGCAGTACTTC	CASSYSAGGYYEQYF
TRBV15	TRBD2	TRBJ2-2	.	TGTGCCACCAGCAGAGATCTTGCGGGAGGGTTGATCGGGGAGCTGTTTTTT	CATSRDLAGGLIGELFF
TRBV10-3	.	TRBJ2-3	.	TGTGCCATCAGTTACTCCTGGCAGGAAGGGATTACAGATACGCAGTATTTT	CAISYSWQEGITDTQYF
TRBV7-8	.	TRBJ1-5	.	TGTGCCAGCAGCTTAGCGGGCCAGTATCAGCCCCAGCATTTT	CASSLAGQYQPQHF
TRBV19	.	TRBJ2-3	.	TGTGCCAGTAGTCTCTCCGAGCGGCCCTACACAGATACGCAGTATTTT	CASSLSERPYTDTQYF
TRBV11-2	TRBD2	TRBJ2-2	.	TGTGCCAGCAGCTATGACGGGAGGCCTTCGAACACCGGGGAGCTGTTTTTT	CASSYDGRPSNTGELFF
TRBV29-1	.	TRBJ2-7	.	TGCAGCGTTGAAGCGGCCCCTCTTTTCGAGCAGTACTTC	CSVEAAPLFEQYF
TRBV14	.	TRBJ2-3	.	TGTGCCAGCAGCCCACCCTCTCAGGGGCTAGCGCTGTTCACAGATACGCAGTATTTT	CASSPPSQGLALFTDTQYF
TRBV27	.	TRBJ2-5	.	TGTGCCAGCAGTTTGTGGCCCCTTGAAGGGGGGCAAGAGACCCAGTACTTC	CASSLWPLEGGQETQYF
TRBV7-9	.	TRBJ2-3	.	TGTGCCAGCAGCCACCCCACAGAGCCAGATACGCAGTATTTT	CASSHPTEPDTQYF
TRBV18	.	TRBJ2-1	once	TGTGCCAGCTCACCAGCGGCAGCACAATCCTACAATGAGCAGTTCTTC	CASSPAAAQSYNEQFF
TRBV7-9	TRBD1	TRBJ2-1	.	TGTGCCAGCAGCGTACAGGGGTTGGAGCACAATGAGCAGTTCTTC	CASSVQGLEHNEQFF
TRBV7-2	.	TRBJ2-7	.	TGTGCCAGCAGCTTTCTCAACTACGAGCAGTACTTC	CASSFLNYEQYF
TRBV2	.	TRBJ2-3	.	TGTGCCAGCAGAAAAGGCCCTACTAGCACAGATACGCAGTATTTT	CASRKGPTSTDTQYF
TRBV5-4	.	TRBJ2-1	.	TGTGCCAGCAGCCTCGGGAATGAGCAGTTCTTC	CASSLGNEQFF
TRBV7-9	.	TRBJ2-7	once	TGTGCCAGCAGCCAAAGGAGCTCCTACGAGCAGTACTTC	CASSQRSSYEQYF
TRBV27	.	TRBJ1-5	once	TGTGCCAGCAGTGAACCGGGAGCAAATCAGCCCCAGCATTTT	CASSEPGANQPQHF
TRBV4-2	.	TRBJ1-5	.	TGTGCCAGCAGCCAATTGGATCCAGGGGCAAATCAGCCCCAGCATTTT	CASSQLDPGANQPQHF
TRBV4-1	TRBD2	TRBJ2-7	.	TGCGCCAGCAGCCAAGACACGGGAGGGCCCTACGAGCAGTACTTC	CASSQDTGGPYEQYF
TRBV4-1	TRBD2	TRBJ2-2	.	TGCGCCAGCAGCCTACTAGCGGGAGGGTCCGGGGAGCTGTTTTTT	CASSLLAGGSGELFF
TRBV13	.	TRBJ2-5	.	TGTGCCAGCAGCTATGGGGAGACCCAGTACTTC	CASSYGETQYF
TRBV14	TRBD1	TRBJ1-4	.	TGTGCCAGCAGCCATCCGGAAAGTGGACAGGTTAATGAAAAACTGTTTTTT	CASSHPESGQVNEKLFF
TRBV4-1	.	TRBJ1-1	.	TGCGCCAGCAGCCAAGAACCGGGTTTGAACACTGAAGCTTTCTTT	CASSQEPGLNTEAFF